This T cell receptor (beta chain) stems from a study of blood T cell repertoires in COVID-19. Assay: immunoSEQ multiplex PCR; the TCRdb copy retains only in-frame clones and omits some. The sample holds tens of thousands of clones, 80% to 90% seen once. Germline V lookup: CDR1 MNHEY, CDR2 SMNVEV (reference sequence). V trimming: 10 bases; J trimming: 4 bases; junction bases outside the gene matches: 1. CDR3 length: 11 residues. Sequencing was carried out using peripheral blood. The V gene is TRBV27, the J gene TRBJ2-1; 7 positions agree with TRBD2. This sequence originates from a human donor in a cohort sampled during active COVID-19. The CDR3 DNA sequence: TGTGCCACAGCGGGATACAATGAGCAGTTCTTC. It codes for CATAGYNEQFF.